The present entry profiles one T cell receptor (beta chain) with its context. Its antigen remains unknown. This sample was included in a study of Ad26.COV2.S vaccination and SARS-CoV-2 variants. The CDR3 covers 15 residues. Germline values: CDR1 MNHEY, CDR2 SVGAGI. V lost 2 bases, J lost 6 bases, and 8 bases stayed unmatched. Assay: immunoSEQ multiplex PCR; the TCRdb copy retains only in-frame clones and omits some. The data show around 450,000 clones, 90% seen once. Regarding treatment: over 15 received Ad26.COV2.S at low or high dose, single or two shots; about 5 received placebo; per-sample allocation not given. Each sample was drawn 63 days after the first injection (of vaccine or placebo). Whole-study findings and limits: Substantial response breadth was reportedly seen for spike-specific CD8+ and CD4+ T cells after vaccination.

The sequence derives from a person between 18 and 65 years old who received the Ad26.COV2.S COVID-19 vaccine or a placebo. Here the sequenced sample was peripheral blood, taken in a trial of Ad26.COV2.S vaccine versus placebo. This chain links TRBV6-5 with TRBJ2-7; TRBD2 agrees at 9 bases. CDR3 in amino acids: CASSYMGGRAFEQYF. The CDR3 DNA sequence: TGTGCCAGCAGTTACATGGGCGGGAGGGCCTTCGAGCAGTACTTC.